A selection of T cell receptor beta chains follows, all from one sample in a study of CD4 T cells in relation to SARS-CoV-2 and coronaviruses. Their antigens are not known. Only in-frame clones appear in the TCRdb table, and some are missing; sequencing was by immunoSEQ multiplex PCR. Counted here are 15,000 to 20,000 clones, 80% to 85% occurring once; the ten biggest clones make up around 10%. Sequencing was done on a sample of CD4+ T cells from PBMCs, cultured in vitro. The origin of the receptors is a human donor in good health. The CDR3 runs from the conserved cysteine through the conserved F or W. The D gene is left open where the match is weak. Some rows have no size entry. The others give once, few or many, or a class for an expanded clone.

d_call	clone_size	j_call	v_call	cdr3_aa	cdr3_nt
TRBD1	NA	TRBJ1-1	TRBV5-6	CASSGWTGRTEAFF	TGTGCCAGCAGCGGATGGACAGGGAGGACTGAAGCTTTCTTT
TRBD2	NA	TRBJ2-7	TRBV18	CASSSTTSTYEQYF	TGTGCCAGCTCATCCACGACTAGCACCTACGAGCAGTACTTC
NA	NA	TRBJ2-3	TRBV18	CASSLKPRTDTQYF	TGTGCCAGCTCCCTGAAGCCCCGTACAGATACGCAGTATTTT
TRBD2	NA	TRBJ2-1	TRBV19	CASSTFGGRSYNEQFF	TGTGCCAGTAGTACCTTCGGCGGGAGGTCATACAATGAGCAGTTCTTC
TRBD2	NA	TRBJ2-2	TRBV9	CASSVDSGLNTGELFF	TGTGCCAGCAGCGTAGATAGCGGGTTGAACACCGGGGAGCTGTTTTTT
TRBD2	NA	TRBJ2-1	TRBV5-4	CASSSRTSGDQGQFF	TGTGCCAGCAGCTCAAGAACTAGCGGGGACCAGGGGCAGTTCTTC
NA	NA	TRBJ2-1	TRBV7-9	CASSLGWGRDEQFF	TGTGCCAGCAGCTTAGGATGGGGGCGTGATGAGCAGTTCTTC
TRBD1	NA	TRBJ2-1	TRBV6-5	CASSVARRGYEQFF	TGTGCCAGCAGCGTAGCCCGCAGGGGGTATGAGCAGTTCTTC
NA	once	TRBJ1-1	TRBV7-9	CASSLNQGGTEAFF	TGTGCCAGCAGCTTAAATCAGGGTGGCACTGAAGCTTTCTTT
NA	NA	TRBJ1-3	TRBV18	CASSPGTWTNSGNTIYF	TGTGCCAGCTCACCGGGGACGTGGACAAACTCTGGAAACACCATATATTTT
NA	NA	TRBJ1-1	TRBV6-6	CASSLPGGAGTEAFF	TGTGCCAGCAGCCTACCCGGGGGCGCCGGCACTGAAGCTTTCTTT
NA	NA	TRBJ1-4	TRBV4-3	CASSQDPSGTLDEEKLFF	TGCGCCAGCAGCCAAGATCCTTCAGGGACCCTGGACGAGGAAAAACTGTTTTTT
TRBD2	NA	TRBJ2-1	TRBV5-5	CASSWTSGRTNEQFF	TGTGCCAGCAGTTGGACTAGCGGGAGGACCAATGAGCAGTTCTTC
NA	few	TRBJ1-5	TRBV5-1	CASSRPPYSNQPQHF	TGCGCCAGCAGTCGGCCTCCTTATAGCAATCAGCCCCAGCATTTT
NA	NA	TRBJ1-2	TRBV3-1/TRBV3-2	CASSQLNLPYGYTF	TGTGCCAGCAGCCAATTAAACCTCCCATATGGCTACACCTTC
NA	NA	TRBJ2-7	TRBV5-8	CASSLERGRGGRVYEQYF	TGTGCCAGCAGCTTGGAAAGAGGTAGAGGGGGGCGAGTTTACGAGCAGTACTTC
NA	NA	TRBJ2-3	TRBV5-1	CASSPGLISTDTQYF	TGCGCCAGCAGCCCCGGACTAATTAGCACAGATACGCAGTATTTT
NA	NA	TRBJ1-5	TRBV3-1/TRBV3-2	CASSQGYSNQPQHF	TGTGCCAGCAGCCAGGGCTATAGCAATCAGCCCCAGCATTTT
NA	NA	TRBJ1-3	TRBV3-1/TRBV3-2	CASSRPRGNSGNTIYF	TGTGCCAGCAGCAGACCCCGCGGGAACTCTGGAAACACCATATATTTT
NA	NA	TRBJ2-5	TRBV6-2/TRBV6-3	CASSRQETQYF	TGTGCCAGCAGCCGACAAGAGACCCAGTACTTC
TRBD1	NA	TRBJ1-1	TRBV4-1	CASSQRTGGNTEAFF	TGCGCCAGCAGCCAACGGACAGGGGGCAACACTGAAGCTTTCTTT
NA	NA	TRBJ1-6	TRBV7-8	CASSLAVQAIINSPLHF	TGTGCCAGCAGCCTAGCGGTGCAGGCCATTATTAATTCACCCCTCCACTTT
NA	NA	TRBJ2-5	TRBV7-2	CASSLAWQGETQYF	TGTGCCAGCAGCTTAGCATGGCAGGGAGAGACCCAGTACTTC
NA	NA	TRBJ2-3	TRBV12-2	CASRLTRLAGGSVDTQYF	TGTGCAAGTCGACTTACCCGACTAGCGGGGGGGAGTGTAGATACGCAGTATTTT
NA	few	TRBJ2-3	TRBV5-1	CASSLDNTDTQYF	TGCGCCAGCAGCTTGGACAACACAGATACGCAGTATTTT
TRBD1	NA	TRBJ1-5	TRBV2	CASSEQGGVQPQHF	TGTGCCAGCAGTGAGCAGGGGGGGGTCCAGCCCCAGCATTTT
NA	NA	TRBJ2-7	TRBV5-1	CASGRLRDGSHEQYF	TGCGCCAGCGGCAGACTCAGGGACGGATCGCACGAGCAGTACTTC
NA	NA	TRBJ1-3	TRBV7-2	CASSYGNTIYF	TGTGCCAGCAGCTACGGAAACACCATATATTTT
NA	few	TRBJ1-3	TRBV7-9	CASSSRASGNTIYF	TGTGCCAGCAGCTCTCGGGCCTCTGGAAACACCATATATTTT
TRBD2	few	TRBJ2-7	TRBV7-2	CASSLSFGGSYEQYF	TGTGCCAGCAGCTTATCATTCGGGGGGTCCTACGAGCAGTACTTC
NA	few	TRBJ1-1	TRBV19	CASRNGGDYGTEAFF	TGTGCCAGTAGGAATGGCGGGGATTACGGAACTGAAGCTTTCTTT
NA	NA	TRBJ2-3	TRBV7-2	CASSPDGRETDTQYF	TGTGCCAGCAGCCCAGACGGCAGGGAGACAGATACGCAGTATTTT
NA	NA	TRBJ2-2	TRBV7-3	CASSPDNLNTGELFF	TGTGCCAGCAGCCCAGATAACCTGAACACCGGGGAGCTGTTTTTT
TRBD2	NA	TRBJ2-3	TRBV5-1	CASSSSGGFGDTQYF	TGCGCCAGCAGCTCAAGCGGGGGGTTTGGAGATACGCAGTATTTT
NA	NA	TRBJ1-3	TRBV5-1	CASSGVGDMRNTIYF	TGCGCCAGCAGCGGGGTCGGCGACATGCGGAACACCATATATTTT
TRBD1	NA	TRBJ2-7	TRBV4-3	CASSQAGGIDEQYF	TGCGCCAGCAGCCAAGCAGGGGGCATCGACGAGCAGTACTTC